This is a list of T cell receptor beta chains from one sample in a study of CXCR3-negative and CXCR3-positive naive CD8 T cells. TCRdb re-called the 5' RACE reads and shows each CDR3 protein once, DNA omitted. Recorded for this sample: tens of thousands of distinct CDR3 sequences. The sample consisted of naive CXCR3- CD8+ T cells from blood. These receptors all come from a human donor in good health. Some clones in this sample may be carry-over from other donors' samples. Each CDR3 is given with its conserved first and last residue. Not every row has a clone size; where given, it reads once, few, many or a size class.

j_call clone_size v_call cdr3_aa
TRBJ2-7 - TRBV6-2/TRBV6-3 CATVVRTTYEQYF
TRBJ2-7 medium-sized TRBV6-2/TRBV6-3 CASSPDYYGQYF
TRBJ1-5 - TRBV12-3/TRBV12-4 CASSFWDSKSNQPQHF
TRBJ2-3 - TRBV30 CAWSWGTGPDTQYF
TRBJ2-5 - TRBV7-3 CASSGIRDIQETQYF
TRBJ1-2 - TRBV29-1 CSVDSYRGSYGYTF
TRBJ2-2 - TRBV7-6 CASSPLVEDTGELFF
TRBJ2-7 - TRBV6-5 CASSYSNRGRNEQYF
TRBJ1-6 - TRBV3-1 CASSQAHGEGSPLHF
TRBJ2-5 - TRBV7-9 CASSDPGDETQYF
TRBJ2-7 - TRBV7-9 CASISGSSYEQYF
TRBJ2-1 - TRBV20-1 CSATGLAGGPYNEQFF
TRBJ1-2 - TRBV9 CASSVEGGTGHGYTF
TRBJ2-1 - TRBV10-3 CAISEPVIRTGAYNEQFF
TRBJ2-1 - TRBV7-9 CASSNEAGSPYNEQFF
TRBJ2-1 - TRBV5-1 CASNDRQGSDEQFF
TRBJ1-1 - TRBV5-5 CASSLATGVGTFF
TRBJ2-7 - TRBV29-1 CSVVGGISYEQYF
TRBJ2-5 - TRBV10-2 CASSDHYPGTQYF
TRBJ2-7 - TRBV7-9 CASRPGPGQTYEQYF
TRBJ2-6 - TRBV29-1 CSVRDSYSGANVLTF
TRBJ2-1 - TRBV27 CASTPTSGGNNEQFF
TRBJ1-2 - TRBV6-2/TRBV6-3 CASSFGGNYGYTF
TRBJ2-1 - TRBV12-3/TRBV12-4 CASSGAGAGLGNEQFF
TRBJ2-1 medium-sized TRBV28 CASSLSPSRAGVDNEQFF
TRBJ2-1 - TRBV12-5 CASGTSIYNEQFF
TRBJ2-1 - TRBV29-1 CSVVSGGLDEQFF
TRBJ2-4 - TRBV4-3 CASSQERESGAKNIQYF
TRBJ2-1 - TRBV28 CASSFLSASSYNEQFF
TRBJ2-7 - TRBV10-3 CAIKRTSGLAHTYEQYF
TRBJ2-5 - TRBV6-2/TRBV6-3 CASSFGTVQETQYF
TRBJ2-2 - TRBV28 CASSFNPLLDRVSGELFF
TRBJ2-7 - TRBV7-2 CASSLAGGPSYEQYF
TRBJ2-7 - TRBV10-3 CAISEAPSGGRGDEQYF
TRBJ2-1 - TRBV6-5 CASSYTVGYEQFF